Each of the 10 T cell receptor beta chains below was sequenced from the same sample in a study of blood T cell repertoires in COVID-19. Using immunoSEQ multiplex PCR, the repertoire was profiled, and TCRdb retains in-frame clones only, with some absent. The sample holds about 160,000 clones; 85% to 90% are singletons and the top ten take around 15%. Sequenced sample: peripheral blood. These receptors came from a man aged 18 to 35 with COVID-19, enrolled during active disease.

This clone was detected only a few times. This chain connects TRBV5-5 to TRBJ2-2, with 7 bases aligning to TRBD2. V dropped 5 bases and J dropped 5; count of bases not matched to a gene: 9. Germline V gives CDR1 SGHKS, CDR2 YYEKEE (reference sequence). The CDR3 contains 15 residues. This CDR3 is CASRPGLVVTGELFF. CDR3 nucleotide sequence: TGTGCCAGCAGACCTGGACTAGTTGTTACCGGGGAGCTGTTTTTT. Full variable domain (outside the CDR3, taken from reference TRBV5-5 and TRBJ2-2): DAGVTQSPTHLIKTRGQQVTLRCSPISGHKSVSWYQQVLGQGPQFIFQYYEKEERGRGNFPDRFSARQFPNYSSELNVNALLLGDSALYLCASRPGLVVTGELFFGEGSRLTVL.

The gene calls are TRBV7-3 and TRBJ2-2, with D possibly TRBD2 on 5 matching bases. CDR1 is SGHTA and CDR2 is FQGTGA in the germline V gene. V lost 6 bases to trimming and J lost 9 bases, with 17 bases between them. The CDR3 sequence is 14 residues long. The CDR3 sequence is CASSFALASRELFF. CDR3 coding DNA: TGTGCCAGCAGTTTTGCTCTAGCCTCCCGGGAGCTGTTTTTT.

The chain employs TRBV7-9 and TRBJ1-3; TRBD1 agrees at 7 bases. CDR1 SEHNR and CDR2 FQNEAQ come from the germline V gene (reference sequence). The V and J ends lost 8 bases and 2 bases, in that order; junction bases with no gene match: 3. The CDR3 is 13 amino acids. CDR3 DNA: TGTGCCAGCGTCCAGGGGGCTGGAAACACCATATATTTT. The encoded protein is CASVQGAGNTIYF.

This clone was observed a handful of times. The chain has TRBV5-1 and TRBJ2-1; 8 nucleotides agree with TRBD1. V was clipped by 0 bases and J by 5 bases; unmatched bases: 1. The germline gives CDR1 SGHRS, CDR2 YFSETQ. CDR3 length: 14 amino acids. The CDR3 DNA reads TGCGCCAGCAGCTTGGGGACAGGGAACAATGAGCAGTTCTTC. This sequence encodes CASSLGTGNNEQFF.

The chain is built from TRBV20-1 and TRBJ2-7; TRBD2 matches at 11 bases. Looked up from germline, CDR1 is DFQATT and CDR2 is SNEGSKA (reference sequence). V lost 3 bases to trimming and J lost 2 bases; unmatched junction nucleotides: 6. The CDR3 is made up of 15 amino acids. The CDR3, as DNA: TGCAGTGCTAGTCCTCTAGCGGGAGGCACCTACGAGCAGTACTTC. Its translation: CSASPLAGGTYEQYF.

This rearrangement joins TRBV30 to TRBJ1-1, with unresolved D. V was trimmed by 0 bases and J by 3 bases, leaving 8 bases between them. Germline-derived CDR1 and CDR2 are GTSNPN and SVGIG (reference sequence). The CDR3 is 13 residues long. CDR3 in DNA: TGTGCCTGGAGTGTTGCCACGGACACTGAAGCTTTCTTT. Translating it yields CAWSVATDTEAFF.

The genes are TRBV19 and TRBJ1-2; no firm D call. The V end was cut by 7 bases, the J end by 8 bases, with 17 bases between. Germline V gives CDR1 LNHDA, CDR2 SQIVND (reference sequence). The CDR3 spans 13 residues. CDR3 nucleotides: TGTGCCAGTACCCTGGGCTCATCACAGGGCTACACCTTC. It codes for CASTLGSSQGYTF.

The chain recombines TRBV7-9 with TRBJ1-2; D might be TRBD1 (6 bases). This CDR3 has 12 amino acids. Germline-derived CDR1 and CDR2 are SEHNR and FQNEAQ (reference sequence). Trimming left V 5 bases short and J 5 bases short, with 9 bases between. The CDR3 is CASSATGYGYTF. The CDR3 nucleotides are TGTGCCAGCAGCGCTACAGGGTATGGCTACACCTTC.

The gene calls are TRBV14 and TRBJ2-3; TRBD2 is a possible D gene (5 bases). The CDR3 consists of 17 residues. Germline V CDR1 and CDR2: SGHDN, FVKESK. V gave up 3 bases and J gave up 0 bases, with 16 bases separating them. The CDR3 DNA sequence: TGTGCCAGCAGCCACCCACCGCAGCGGCGAAGCACAGATACGCAGTATTTT. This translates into CASSHPPQRRSTDTQYF.

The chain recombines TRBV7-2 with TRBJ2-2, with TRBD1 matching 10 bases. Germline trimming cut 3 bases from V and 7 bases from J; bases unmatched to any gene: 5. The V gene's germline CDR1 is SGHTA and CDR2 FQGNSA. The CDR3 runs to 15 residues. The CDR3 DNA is TGTGCCAGCAGCTTCGACAGGGGGCTTGGCGGGGAGCTGTTTTTT. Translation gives CASSFDRGLGGELFF.